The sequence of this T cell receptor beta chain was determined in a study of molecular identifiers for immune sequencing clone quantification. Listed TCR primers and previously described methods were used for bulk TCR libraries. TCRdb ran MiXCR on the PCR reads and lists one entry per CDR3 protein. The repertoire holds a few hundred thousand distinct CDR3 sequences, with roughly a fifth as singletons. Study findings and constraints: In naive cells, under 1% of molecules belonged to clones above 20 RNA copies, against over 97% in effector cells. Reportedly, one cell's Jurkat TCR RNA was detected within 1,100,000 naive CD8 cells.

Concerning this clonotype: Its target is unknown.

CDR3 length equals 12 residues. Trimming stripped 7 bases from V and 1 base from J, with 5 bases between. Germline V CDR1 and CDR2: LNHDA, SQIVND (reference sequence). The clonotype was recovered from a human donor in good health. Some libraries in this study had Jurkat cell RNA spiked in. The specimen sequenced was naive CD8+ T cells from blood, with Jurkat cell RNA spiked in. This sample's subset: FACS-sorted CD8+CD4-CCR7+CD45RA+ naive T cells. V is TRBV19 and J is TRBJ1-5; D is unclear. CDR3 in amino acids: CASTGSNQPQHF. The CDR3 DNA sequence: TGTGCCAGTACGGGGAGCAATCAGCCCCAGCATTTT. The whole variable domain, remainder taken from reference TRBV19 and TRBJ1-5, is DGGITQSPKYLFRKEGQNVTLSCEQNLNHDAMYWYRQDPGQGLRLIYYSQIVNDFQKGDIAEGYSVSREKKESFPLTVTSAQKNPTAFYLCASTGSNQPQHFGDGTRLSIL.